This is a list of T cell receptor beta chains from one sample in a study of chemoradiotherapy in HPV16-positive cancers. The method was immunoSEQ multiplex PCR; TCRdb's version includes in-frame clones alone and lacks a portion of them. The sample records about 32,000 clones, more than 70% being singletons. Sequencing was performed on blood, taken from a patient who underwent chemoradiotherapy. The receptors here all came from a human donor with HPV-associated anogenital cancer. Each CDR3 is given with its conserved first and last residue. A D gene is named only where the DNA matches it firmly. Clone size is given for some rows only: seen once, a few or many times, or a class if the clone is expanded.

TRBD1	.	TRBJ2-7	TRBV5-1	CASGPGTGAYEQYF	TGCGCCAGCGGACCCGGGACAGGGGCCTACGAGCAGTACTTC
TRBD1	.	TRBJ2-7	TRBV6-5	CASSEGTGSYEQYF	TGTGCCAGCAGTGAGGGGACAGGGTCCTACGAGCAGTACTTC
.	.	TRBJ2-5	TRBV5-1	CASSLAFAETQYF	TGCGCCAGCAGCTTGGCCTTTGCGGAGACCCAGTACTTC
.	.	TRBJ2-1	TRBV11-2	CASSLNSYYNEQFF	TGTGCCAGCAGCTTAAACTCCTACTACAATGAGCAGTTCTTC
.	.	TRBJ1-2	TRBV29-1	CSVDRGYGYTF	TGCAGCGTTGACAGGGGCTATGGCTACACCTTC
TRBD1	.	TRBJ2-1	TRBV2	CASEGQGVMSSYNEQFF	TGTGCCAGCGAGGGACAGGGGGTAATGAGCTCCTACAATGAGCAGTTCTTC
.	few	TRBJ1-6	TRBV30	CAWSVQGALNSPLHF	TGTGCCTGGAGTGTACAAGGGGCACTTAATTCACCCCTCCACTTT
.	.	TRBJ1-3	TRBV4-1	CASSPSQVLSGNTIYF	TGCGCCAGCAGCCCATCCCAGGTGCTCTCTGGAAACACCATATATTTT
.	.	TRBJ1-2	TRBV28	CASSSSGLVTGDHYGYTF	TGTGCCAGCAGTTCCTCGGGCCTCGTAACGGGGGACCACTATGGCTACACCTTC
TRBD1	once	TRBJ2-1	TRBV28	CASKGTGYNEQFF	TGTGCCAGCAAGGGGACAGGGTACAATGAGCAGTTCTTC
.	.	TRBJ2-2	TRBV5-1	CASSLTANTGELFF	TGCGCCAGCAGCTTGACAGCGAACACCGGGGAGCTGTTTTTT
.	.	TRBJ2-1	TRBV6-6	CASRSGSGEYNEQFF	TGTGCCAGCAGAAGCGGCAGCGGCGAATACAATGAGCAGTTCTTC
.	.	TRBJ2-3	TRBV5-4	CASSLGRSGTDTQYF	TGTGCCAGCAGCTTGGGCCGTAGCGGCACAGATACGCAGTATTTT
TRBD1	.	TRBJ1-1	TRBV27	CASSLWTGERTEAFF	TGTGCCAGCAGTCTGTGGACAGGGGAGAGGACTGAAGCTTTCTTT
.	.	TRBJ2-2	TRBV6-5	CASRAGDRPGELFF	TGTGCCAGCAGGGCAGGGGATAGGCCCGGGGAGCTGTTTTTT
.	.	TRBJ1-1	TRBV19	CASSINRVVTEAFF	TGTGCCAGTAGTATAAATAGGGTCGTGACTGAAGCTTTCTTT
TRBD2	.	TRBJ2-1	TRBV27	CASSPTLGLAHVNEQFF	TGTGCCAGCAGTCCTACCTTGGGACTAGCCCATGTGAATGAGCAGTTCTTC
.	.	TRBJ1-5	TRBV25-1	CASSGPPKNLDQPQHF	TGTGCCAGCAGTGGCCCTCCTAAAAATTTAGATCAGCCCCAGCATTTT
TRBD1	.	TRBJ1-2	TRBV6-6	CASSPDRGQGYTF	TGTGCCAGCAGTCCCGACAGGGGGCAAGGCTACACCTTC
.	medium-sized	TRBJ1-1	TRBV19	CASSTKTGPGTEAFF	TGTGCCAGTAGTACCAAGACAGGCCCGGGAACTGAAGCTTTCTTT
.	few	TRBJ2-6	TRBV7-9	CASSPMGGSGANVLTF	TGTGCCAGCAGCCCCATGGGGGGCTCTGGGGCCAACGTCCTGACTTTC
TRBD1	.	TRBJ2-5	TRBV5-1	CASSRDSQETQYF	TGCGCCAGCAGCCGGGACAGCCAAGAGACCCAGTACTTC
.	.	TRBJ1-5	TRBV6-6	CASNSLGPNEEPQHF	TGTGCCAGTAATTCCCTGGGGCCCAACGAGGAGCCCCAGCATTTT
.	.	TRBJ2-1	TRBV5-1	CASSLWGLGNNEQFF	TGCGCCAGCAGCTTGTGGGGACTGGGAAACAATGAGCAGTTCTTC
TRBD1	once	TRBJ1-5	TRBV6-5	CASSYGTEFNQPQHF	TGTGCCAGCAGTTACGGGACAGAGTTCAATCAGCCCCAGCATTTT
.	.	TRBJ1-1	TRBV9	CASSPRLGVTEAFF	TGTGCCAGCAGCCCCCGACTTGGAGTCACTGAAGCTTTCTTT
.	.	TRBJ2-5	TRBV7-6	CASSLEGLETQYF	TGTGCCAGCAGCTTAGAGGGTTTAGAGACCCAGTACTTC
.	.	TRBJ1-2	TRBV19	CASSDRIYGYTF	TGTGCCAGTAGCGACAGAATCTATGGCTACACCTTC
.	.	TRBJ2-3	TRBV4-1	CASSQERGGADTQYF	TGCGCCAGCAGCCAAGAGAGGGGGGGAGCAGATACGCAGTATTTT
TRBD1	.	TRBJ2-7	TRBV2	CASRGTALDYEQYF	TGTGCCAGCAGGGGGACAGCCTTGGACTACGAGCAGTACTTC
TRBD1	.	TRBJ2-3	TRBV4-1	CASSHQRAGGADTQYF	TGCGCCAGCAGCCATCAGAGAGCAGGGGGCGCAGATACGCAGTATTTT
.	.	TRBJ1-5	TRBV7-2	CASSTTGQRSQPQHF	TGTGCCAGCAGCACGACGGGACAAAGAAGTCAGCCCCAGCATTTT
.	.	TRBJ1-2	TRBV5-1	CASSLAGTSGGYTF	TGCGCCAGCAGCTTGGCCGGGACATCGGGAGGCTACACCTTC
.	.	TRBJ2-5	TRBV7-9	CASSLETSRETQYF	TGTGCCAGCAGCTTGGAAACTAGCCGAGAGACCCAGTACTTC
TRBD2	.	TRBJ2-1	TRBV2	CASSIAGSYYNEQFF	TGTGCCAGCAGCATAGCGGGGTCCTATTACAATGAGCAGTTCTTC
.	.	TRBJ2-1	TRBV11-2	CASSLGWPYNEQFF	TGTGCCAGCAGCTTGGGGTGGCCCTACAATGAGCAGTTCTTC
.	.	TRBJ1-2	TRBV9	CASSVATGPTPYGYTF	TGTGCCAGCAGCGTAGCTACGGGACCCACTCCCTATGGCTACACCTTC
.	.	TRBJ1-4	TRBV5-1	CASSLGQGNEKLFF	TGCGCCAGCAGCTTGGGGCAGGGGAATGAAAAACTGTTTTTT
.	once	TRBJ1-1	TRBV10-3	CAMGGGDQSREAFF	TGTGCCATGGGTGGAGGGGATCAGTCCAGGGAAGCTTTCTTT
.	.	TRBJ2-5	TRBV11-2	CASSSGQRAPQETQYF	TGTGCCAGCAGCTCGGGACAGCGGGCCCCCCAAGAGACCCAGTACTTC
.	.	TRBJ2-3	TRBV7-2	CASSLVLLSTDTQYF	TGTGCCAGCAGCTTAGTTCTTTTGAGCACAGATACGCAGTATTTT
.	.	TRBJ2-3	TRBV7-3	CASSLTEGTQYF	TGTGCCAGCAGCTTAACAGAGGGTACGCAGTATTTT
.	.	TRBJ1-1	TRBV28	CASSLGWNTEAFF	TGTGCCAGCAGTTTAGGGTGGAACACTGAAGCTTTCTTT
.	.	TRBJ1-1	TRBV18	CASSPYGDLRTEAFF	TGTGCCAGCTCACCATATGGAGACTTACGCACTGAAGCTTTCTTT
TRBD1	.	TRBJ1-4	TRBV10-3	CAAQGVGEKLFF	TGTGCCGCGCAGGGGGTTGGTGAAAAACTGTTTTTT
.	.	TRBJ2-7	TRBV14	CASSPRQVSYEQYF	TGTGCCAGCAGCCCCCGACAGGTTAGCTACGAGCAGTACTTC